These T cell receptor beta chains were read from a single sample in a study of blood T cell repertoires in COVID-19. This table comes from immunoSEQ multiplex PCR, and its TCRdb copy is limited to in-frame clones, with some not included. The sample shows 65,000 to 75,000 clones, 70% to 80% of them seen only once. Source material: peripheral blood. These receptors all come from a man aged 65 to 79 with acute or convalescent COVID-19. Both conserved end residues are trimmed from each CDR3.

CDR3aa: ASSFWGGGTDTQY; j_gene: TRBJ2-3; v_gene: TRBV6-2/TRBV6-3; len: 13
CDR3aa: SAQGATQETQY; j_gene: TRBJ2-5; v_gene: TRBV29-1; len: 11
CDR3aa: ASSQAGAQETQY; j_gene: TRBJ2-5; v_gene: TRBV3-1/TRBV3-2; len: 12
CDR3aa: ASSTLAGGLGNEQF; j_gene: TRBJ2-1; v_gene: TRBV4-3; len: 14
CDR3aa: ASSPPPGQGHGYT; j_gene: TRBJ1-2; v_gene: TRBV2; len: 13
CDR3aa: ATSDNRGPKQF; j_gene: TRBJ2-1; v_gene: TRBV24-1; len: 11
CDR3aa: ASSRGHPALAQETQY; j_gene: TRBJ2-5; v_gene: TRBV18; len: 15
CDR3aa: ASSQGTSGYEQY; j_gene: TRBJ2-7; v_gene: TRBV4-2; len: 12
CDR3aa: ASSEQKETQY; j_gene: TRBJ2-5; v_gene: TRBV2; len: 10
CDR3aa: ASSVGPPTGNYGYT; j_gene: TRBJ1-2; v_gene: TRBV9; len: 14
CDR3aa: ASSETSGSDEQF; j_gene: TRBJ2-1; v_gene: TRBV6-4; len: 12
CDR3aa: TSSKGTGQNEQF; j_gene: TRBJ2-1; v_gene: TRBV5-1; len: 12
CDR3aa: ASSLARGGLNTEAF; j_gene: TRBJ1-1; v_gene: TRBV5-6; len: 14
CDR3aa: ASSRGQSYEQY; j_gene: TRBJ2-7; v_gene: TRBV5-1; len: 11
CDR3aa: ASSPYRVDGELF; j_gene: TRBJ2-2; v_gene: TRBV7-2; len: 12
CDR3aa: ASSSIGLEETQY; j_gene: TRBJ2-5; v_gene: TRBV7-6; len: 12
CDR3aa: ASSLSSGGYNEQF; j_gene: TRBJ2-1; v_gene: TRBV7-2; len: 13
CDR3aa: ASSDGWLAGGEQY; j_gene: TRBJ2-7; v_gene: TRBV10-1; len: 13
CDR3aa: ASSLSLVGEQF; j_gene: TRBJ2-1; v_gene: TRBV11-3; len: 11
CDR3aa: ASSLGLAGVLGTGELF; j_gene: TRBJ2-2; v_gene: TRBV28; len: 16
CDR3aa: ASNRGRTEAF; j_gene: TRBJ1-1; v_gene: TRBV28; len: 10
CDR3aa: ASSLRGGYSNQPQH; j_gene: TRBJ1-5; v_gene: TRBV28; len: 14
CDR3aa: SVSQGVSQPQH; j_gene: TRBJ1-5; v_gene: TRBV29-1; len: 11
CDR3aa: ASSQGVAGVTPETQY; j_gene: TRBJ2-5; v_gene: TRBV4-1; len: 15
CDR3aa: ATSDSVPNEQF; j_gene: TRBJ2-1; v_gene: TRBV24-1; len: 11
CDR3aa: ASSSGEAGVYGYT; j_gene: TRBJ1-2; v_gene: TRBV19; len: 13
CDR3aa: ASSFPGLERVETQY; j_gene: TRBJ2-5; v_gene: TRBV5-4; len: 14
CDR3aa: ATSRPGTEAF; j_gene: TRBJ1-1; v_gene: TRBV15; len: 10
CDR3aa: ASSLRVNYGYT; j_gene: TRBJ1-2; v_gene: TRBV5-4; len: 11
CDR3aa: ASSQDGALMNTEAF; j_gene: TRBJ1-1; v_gene: TRBV3-1/TRBV3-2; len: 14
CDR3aa: ASSQDGAEETQY; j_gene: TRBJ2-5; v_gene: TRBV4-3; len: 12
CDR3aa: ASSKPPGQGAFNTGELF; j_gene: TRBJ2-2; v_gene: TRBV5-4; len: 17
CDR3aa: ASSKEGTGGSEAF; j_gene: TRBJ1-1; v_gene: TRBV21-1; len: 13
CDR3aa: ASSPSAGSGYT; j_gene: TRBJ1-2; v_gene: TRBV6-4; len: 11
CDR3aa: ASSSGTSTGELF; j_gene: TRBJ2-2; v_gene: TRBV5-1; len: 12
CDR3aa: ASSERGQGRQPQH; j_gene: TRBJ1-5; v_gene: TRBV10-1; len: 13
CDR3aa: ASSFGAGGGPDTQY; j_gene: TRBJ2-3; v_gene: TRBV7-8; len: 14
CDR3aa: ASSLPRGLNTEAF; j_gene: TRBJ1-1; v_gene: TRBV28; len: 13
CDR3aa: ASSQIPGQGYYGYT; j_gene: TRBJ1-2; v_gene: TRBV4-1; len: 14
CDR3aa: ATSDPGTGTGYT; j_gene: TRBJ1-2; v_gene: TRBV24-1; len: 12